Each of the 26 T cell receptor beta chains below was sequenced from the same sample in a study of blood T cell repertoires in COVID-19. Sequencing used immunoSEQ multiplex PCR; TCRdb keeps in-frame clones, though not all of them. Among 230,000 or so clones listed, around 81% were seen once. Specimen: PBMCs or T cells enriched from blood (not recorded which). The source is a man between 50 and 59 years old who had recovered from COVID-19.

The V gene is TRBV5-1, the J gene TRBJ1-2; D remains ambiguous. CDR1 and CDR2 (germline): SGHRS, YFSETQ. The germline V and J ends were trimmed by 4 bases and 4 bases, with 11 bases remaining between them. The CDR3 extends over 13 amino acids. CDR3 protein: CASSPSLAYGYTF. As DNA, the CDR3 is TGCGCCAGCAGCCCATCCCTAGCCTATGGCTACACCTTC. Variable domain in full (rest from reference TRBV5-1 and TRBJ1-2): KAGVTQTPRYLIKTRGQQVTLSCSPISGHRSVSWYQQTPGQGLQFLFEYFSETQRNKGNFPGRFSGRQFSNSRSEMNVSTLELGDSALYLCASSPSLAYGYTFGSGTRLTVV.

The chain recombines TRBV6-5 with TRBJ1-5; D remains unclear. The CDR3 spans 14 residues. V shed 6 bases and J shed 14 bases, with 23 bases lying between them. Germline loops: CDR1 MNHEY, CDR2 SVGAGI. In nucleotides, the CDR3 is TGTGCCAGCAGGGACCGGGAGAGGGAGAATCGAAAGCATTTT. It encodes CASRDRERENRKHF.

The CDR3 region is CASRRLRGEQFF. In DNA, the CDR3 is TGTGCCAGCCGTAGGCTTAGGGGTGAGCAGTTCTTC. This chain uses TRBV11-3 with TRBJ2-1; D may be TRBD1 (5 bases). Per germline, CDR1 SGHNT and CDR2 YENEEA. The CDR3 spans 12 residues. The V end was cut by 8 bases, the J end by 9 bases, with 14 bases between.

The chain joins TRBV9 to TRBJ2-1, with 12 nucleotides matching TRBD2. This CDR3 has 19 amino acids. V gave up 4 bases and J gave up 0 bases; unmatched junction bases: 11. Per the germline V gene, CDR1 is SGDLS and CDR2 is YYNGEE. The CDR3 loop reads CASSSKRTSGISSYNEQFF. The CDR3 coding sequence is TGTGCCAGCAGCAGTAAACGGACTAGCGGGATCAGCTCCTACAATGAGCAGTTCTTC.

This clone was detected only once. Here the CDR3 reads CASSRLSPSTDTQYF. The CDR3 nucleotides are TGTGCCAGCAGCCGACTTAGCCCTAGCACAGATACGCAGTATTTT. The chain joins TRBV2 to TRBJ2-3; D is uncertain. V was clipped by 6 bases and J by 0 bases, with 13 bases between them. CDR1 and CDR2 from the germline V gene are SNHLY and FYNNEI. This CDR3 spans 15 amino acids.

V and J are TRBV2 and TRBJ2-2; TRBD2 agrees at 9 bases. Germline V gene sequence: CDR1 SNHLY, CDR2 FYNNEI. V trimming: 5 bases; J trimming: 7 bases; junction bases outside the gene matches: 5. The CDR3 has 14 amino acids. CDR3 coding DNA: TGTGCCAGCAGTCCAGCGGGAGGTGTCGGGGAGCTGTTTTTT. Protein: CASSPAGGVGELFF.

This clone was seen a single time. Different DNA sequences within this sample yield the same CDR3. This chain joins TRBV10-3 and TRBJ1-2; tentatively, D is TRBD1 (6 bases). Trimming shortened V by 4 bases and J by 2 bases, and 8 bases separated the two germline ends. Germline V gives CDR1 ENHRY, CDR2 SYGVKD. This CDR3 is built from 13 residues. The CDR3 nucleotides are TGTGCCATCAGTGGAGACAGGAACTATGGCTACACCTTC. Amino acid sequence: CAISGDRNYGYTF.

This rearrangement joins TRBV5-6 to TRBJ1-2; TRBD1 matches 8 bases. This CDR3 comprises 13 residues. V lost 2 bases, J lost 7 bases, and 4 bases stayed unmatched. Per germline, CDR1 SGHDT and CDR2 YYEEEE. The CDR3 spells CASSLGRGPGYTF. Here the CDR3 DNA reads TGTGCCAGCAGCTTAGGCAGGGGGCCTGGCTACACCTTC.

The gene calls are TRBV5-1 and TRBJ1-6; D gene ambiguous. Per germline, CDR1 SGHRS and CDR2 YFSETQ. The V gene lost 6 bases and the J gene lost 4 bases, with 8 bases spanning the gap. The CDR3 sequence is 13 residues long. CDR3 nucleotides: TGCGCCAGCAAGGAGAGTTATAATTCACCCCTCCACTTT. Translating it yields CASKESYNSPLHF.

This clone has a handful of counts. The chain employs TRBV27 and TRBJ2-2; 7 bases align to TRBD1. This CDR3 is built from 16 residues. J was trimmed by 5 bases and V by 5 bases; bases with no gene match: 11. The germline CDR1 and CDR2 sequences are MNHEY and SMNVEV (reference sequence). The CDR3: CASSPLTGLETGELFF. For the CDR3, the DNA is TGTGCCAGCAGTCCTCTGACAGGGCTGGAGACCGGGGAGCTGTTTTTT.

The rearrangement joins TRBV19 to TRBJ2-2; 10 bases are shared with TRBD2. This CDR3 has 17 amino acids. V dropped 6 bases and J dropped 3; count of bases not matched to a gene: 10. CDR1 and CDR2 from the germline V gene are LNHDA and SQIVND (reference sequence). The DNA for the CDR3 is TGTGCCAGTAGCCCTTATCTAGCGGGAGTGTACACCGGGGAGCTGTTTTTT. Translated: CASSPYLAGVYTGELFF.

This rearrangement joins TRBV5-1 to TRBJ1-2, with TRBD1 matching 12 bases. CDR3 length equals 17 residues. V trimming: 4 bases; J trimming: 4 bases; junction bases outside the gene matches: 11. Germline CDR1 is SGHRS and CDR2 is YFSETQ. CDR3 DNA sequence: TGCGCCAGCAGCCCGATACAGGGACAGGGGGCGGGCTATGGCTACACCTTC. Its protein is CASSPIQGQGAGYGYTF.

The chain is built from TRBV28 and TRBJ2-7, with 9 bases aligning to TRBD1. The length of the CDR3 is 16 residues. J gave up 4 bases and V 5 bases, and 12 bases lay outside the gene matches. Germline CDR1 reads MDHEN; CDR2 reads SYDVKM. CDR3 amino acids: CASSPPGEGTGYEQYF. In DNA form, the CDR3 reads TGTGCCAGCAGTCCGCCGGGAGAGGGGACAGGGTACGAGCAGTACTTC.

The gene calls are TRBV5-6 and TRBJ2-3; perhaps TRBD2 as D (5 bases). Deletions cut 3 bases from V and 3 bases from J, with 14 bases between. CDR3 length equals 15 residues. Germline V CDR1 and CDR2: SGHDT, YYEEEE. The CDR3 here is CASSWVLGSTDTQYF. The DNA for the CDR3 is TGTGCCAGCAGCTGGGTACTGGGGAGTACAGATACGCAGTATTTT.

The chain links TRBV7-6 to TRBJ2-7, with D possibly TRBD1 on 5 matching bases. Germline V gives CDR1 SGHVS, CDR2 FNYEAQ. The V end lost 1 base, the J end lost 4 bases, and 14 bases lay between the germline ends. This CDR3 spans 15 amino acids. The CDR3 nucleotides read TGTGCCAGCAGCTTAGTCTCTGGGGCCGCTTACGAGCAGTACTTC. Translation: CASSLVSGAAYEQYF.

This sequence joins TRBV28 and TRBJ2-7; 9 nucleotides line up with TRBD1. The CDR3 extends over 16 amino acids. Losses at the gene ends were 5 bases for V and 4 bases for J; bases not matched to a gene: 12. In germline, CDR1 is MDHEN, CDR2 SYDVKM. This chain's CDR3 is CASSPTPGQGMYEQYF. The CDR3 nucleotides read TGTGCCAGCAGTCCGACCCCGGGACAGGGTATGTACGAGCAGTACTTC.

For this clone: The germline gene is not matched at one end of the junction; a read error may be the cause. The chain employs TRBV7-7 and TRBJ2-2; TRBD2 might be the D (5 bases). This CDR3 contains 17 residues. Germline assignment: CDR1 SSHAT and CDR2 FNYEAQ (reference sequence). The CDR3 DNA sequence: TGTGCTAGCAGCTCCCTCCTACTCTCGGAGGATGCCGGGGAGCTGTTTTTT. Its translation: CASSSLLLSEDAGELFF. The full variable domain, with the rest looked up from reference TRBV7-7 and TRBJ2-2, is GAGVSQSPRYKVTKRGQDVTLRCDPISSHATLYWYQQALGQGPEFLTYFNYEAQPDKSGLPSDRFSAERPEGSISTLTIQRTEQRDSAMYRCASSSLLLSEDAGELFFGEGSRLTVL.

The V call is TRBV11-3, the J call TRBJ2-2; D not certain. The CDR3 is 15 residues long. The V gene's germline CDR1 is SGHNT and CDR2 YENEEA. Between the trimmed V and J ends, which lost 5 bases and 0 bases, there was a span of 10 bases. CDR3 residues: CASSTYSPNTGELFF. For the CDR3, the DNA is TGTGCCAGCAGCACTTATTCCCCGAACACCGGGGAGCTGTTTTTT.

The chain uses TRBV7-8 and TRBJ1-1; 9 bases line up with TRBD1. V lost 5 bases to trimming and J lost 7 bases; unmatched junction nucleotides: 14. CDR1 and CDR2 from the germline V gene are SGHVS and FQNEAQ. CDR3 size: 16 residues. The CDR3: CASSPSGTGSYYEAFF. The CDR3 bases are TGTGCCAGCAGCCCTTCCGGGACAGGGAGCTATTATGAAGCTTTCTTT.

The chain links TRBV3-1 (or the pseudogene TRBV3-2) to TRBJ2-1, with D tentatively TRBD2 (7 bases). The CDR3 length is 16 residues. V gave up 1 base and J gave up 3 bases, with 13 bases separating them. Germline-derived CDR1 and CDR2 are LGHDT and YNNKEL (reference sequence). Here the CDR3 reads CASSQGRGANYNEQFF. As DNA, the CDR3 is TGTGCCAGCAGCCAAGGACGGGGGGCAAACTACAATGAGCAGTTCTTC.

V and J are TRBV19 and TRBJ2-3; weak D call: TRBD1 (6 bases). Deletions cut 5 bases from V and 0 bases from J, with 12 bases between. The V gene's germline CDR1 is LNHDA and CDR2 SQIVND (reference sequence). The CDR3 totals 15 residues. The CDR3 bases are TGTGCCAGTAGTTCCCTCAGGGGTAGCACAGATACGCAGTATTTT. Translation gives CASSSLRGSTDTQYF.

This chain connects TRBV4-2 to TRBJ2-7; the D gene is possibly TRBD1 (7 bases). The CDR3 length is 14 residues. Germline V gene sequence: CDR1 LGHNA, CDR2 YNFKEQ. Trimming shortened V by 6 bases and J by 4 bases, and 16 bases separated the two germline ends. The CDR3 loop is CASRPGDSGYEQYF. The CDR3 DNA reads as TGTGCCAGCAGACCGGGGGACAGTGGTTACGAGCAGTACTTC.

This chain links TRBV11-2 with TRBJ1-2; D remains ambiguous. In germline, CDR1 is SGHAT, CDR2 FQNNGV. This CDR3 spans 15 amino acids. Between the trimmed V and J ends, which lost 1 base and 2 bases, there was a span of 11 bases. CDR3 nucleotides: TGTGCCAGCAGCTTAGCTATGGCGGGGAACTATGGCTACACCTTC. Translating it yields CASSLAMAGNYGYTF.

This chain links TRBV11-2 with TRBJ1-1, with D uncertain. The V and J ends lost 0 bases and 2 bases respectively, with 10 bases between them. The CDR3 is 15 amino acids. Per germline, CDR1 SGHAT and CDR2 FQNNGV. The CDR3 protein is CASSLEATPNTEAFF. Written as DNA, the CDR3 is TGTGCCAGCAGCTTAGAAGCAACGCCTAACACTGAAGCTTTCTTT.

The DNA of the CDR3 is TGTGCCAGCCTACTCACAGCGGGACAGGGAAACTATGGCTACACCTTC. This encodes CASLLTAGQGNYGYTF. The chain carries TRBV19 and TRBJ1-2; 9 positions match TRBD1. The CDR3 loop spans 16 amino acids. The J segment lost 2 bases and the V segment lost 9 bases, leaving 13 bases of the junction unmatched. In germline, CDR1 is LNHDA, CDR2 SQIVND (reference sequence). The full variable domain, with the rest looked up from reference TRBV19 and TRBJ1-2, is DGGITQSPKYLFRKEGQNVTLSCEQNLNHDAMYWYRQDPGQGLRLIYYSQIVNDFQKGDIAEGYSVSREKKESFPLTVTSAQKNPTAFYLCASLLTAGQGNYGYTFGSGTRLTVV.

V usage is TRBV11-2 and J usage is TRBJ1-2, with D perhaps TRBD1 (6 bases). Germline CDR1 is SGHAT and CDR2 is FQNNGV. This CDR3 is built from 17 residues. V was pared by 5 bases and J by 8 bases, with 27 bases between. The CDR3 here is CASSHFVGTGIKKGYTF. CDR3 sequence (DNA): TGTGCCAGCAGCCACTTCGTGGGCACAGGGATCAAAAAGGGCTACACCTTC.